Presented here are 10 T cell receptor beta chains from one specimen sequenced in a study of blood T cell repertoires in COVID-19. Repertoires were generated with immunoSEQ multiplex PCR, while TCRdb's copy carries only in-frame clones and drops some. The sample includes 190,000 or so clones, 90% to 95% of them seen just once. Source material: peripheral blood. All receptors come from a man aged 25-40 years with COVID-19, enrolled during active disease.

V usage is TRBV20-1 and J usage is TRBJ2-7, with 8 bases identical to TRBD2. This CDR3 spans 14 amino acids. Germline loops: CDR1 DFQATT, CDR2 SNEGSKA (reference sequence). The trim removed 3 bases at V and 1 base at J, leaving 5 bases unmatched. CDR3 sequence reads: CSASSGGPSYEQYF. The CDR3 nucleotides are TGCAGTGCTAGTTCGGGGGGGCCTTCCTACGAGCAGTACTTC.

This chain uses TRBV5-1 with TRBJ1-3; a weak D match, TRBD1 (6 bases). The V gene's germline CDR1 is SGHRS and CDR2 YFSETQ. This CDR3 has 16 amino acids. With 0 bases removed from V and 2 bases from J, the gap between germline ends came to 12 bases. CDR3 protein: CASSLAHTGPGNTIYF. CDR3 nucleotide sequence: TGCGCCAGCAGCTTGGCCCATACAGGGCCTGGAAACACCATATATTTT.

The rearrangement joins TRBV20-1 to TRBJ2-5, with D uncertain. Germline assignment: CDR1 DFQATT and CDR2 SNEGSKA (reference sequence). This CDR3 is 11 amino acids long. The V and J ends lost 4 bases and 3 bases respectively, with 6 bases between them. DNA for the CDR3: TGCAGTGCTACAAAAAAAGAGACCCAGTACTTC. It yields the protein CSATKKETQYF.

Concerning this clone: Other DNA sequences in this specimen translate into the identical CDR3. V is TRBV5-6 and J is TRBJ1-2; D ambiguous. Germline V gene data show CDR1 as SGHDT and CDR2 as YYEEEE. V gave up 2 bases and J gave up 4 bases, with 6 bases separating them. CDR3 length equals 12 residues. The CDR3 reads CASSFPGYGYTF. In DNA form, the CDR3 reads TGTGCCAGCAGCTTCCCAGGCTATGGCTACACCTTC. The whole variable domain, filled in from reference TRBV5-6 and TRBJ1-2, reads DAGVTQSPTHLIKTRGQQVTLRCSPKSGHDTVSWYQQALGQGPQFIFQYYEEEERQRGNFPDRFSGHQFPNYSSELNVNALLLGDSALYLCASSFPGYGYTFGSGTRLTVV.

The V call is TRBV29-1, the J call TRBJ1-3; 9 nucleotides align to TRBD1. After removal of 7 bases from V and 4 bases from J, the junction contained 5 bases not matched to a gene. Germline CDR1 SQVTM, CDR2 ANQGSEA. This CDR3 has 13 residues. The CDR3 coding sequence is TGCAGCGCAAAACAGGGGGCAGGAAACACCATATATTTT. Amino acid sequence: CSAKQGAGNTIYF. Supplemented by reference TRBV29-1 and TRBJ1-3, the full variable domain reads SAVISQKPSRDICQRGTSLTIQCQVDSQVTMMFWYRQQPGQSLTLIATANQGSEATYESGFVIDKFPISRPNLTFSTLTVSNMSPEDSSIYLCSAKQGAGNTIYFGEGSWLTVV.

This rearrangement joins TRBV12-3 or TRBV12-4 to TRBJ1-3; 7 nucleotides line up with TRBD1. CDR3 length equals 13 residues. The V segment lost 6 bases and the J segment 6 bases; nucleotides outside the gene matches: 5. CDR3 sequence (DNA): TGTGCCAGCAGACAGGGGATGCAAAACACCATATATTTT. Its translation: CASRQGMQNTIYF.

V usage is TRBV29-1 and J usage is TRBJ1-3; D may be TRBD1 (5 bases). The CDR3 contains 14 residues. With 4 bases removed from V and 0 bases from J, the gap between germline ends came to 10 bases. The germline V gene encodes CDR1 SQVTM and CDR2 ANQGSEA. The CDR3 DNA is TGCAGCGTTGGACAGAGTAGCTCTGGAAACACCATATATTTT. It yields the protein CSVGQSSSGNTIYF.

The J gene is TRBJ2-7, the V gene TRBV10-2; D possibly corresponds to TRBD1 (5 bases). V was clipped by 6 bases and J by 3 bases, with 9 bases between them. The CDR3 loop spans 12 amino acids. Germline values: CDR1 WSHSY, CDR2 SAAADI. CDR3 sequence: CASSQGSYEQYF. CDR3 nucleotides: TGCGCCAGCAGCCAGGGCAGCTACGAGCAGTACTTC.

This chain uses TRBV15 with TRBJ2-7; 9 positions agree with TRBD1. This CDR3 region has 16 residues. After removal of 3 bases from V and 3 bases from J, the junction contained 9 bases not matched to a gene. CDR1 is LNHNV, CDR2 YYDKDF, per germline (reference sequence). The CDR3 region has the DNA TGTGCCACCAGCAGCCTAGGACAGGGGAGGCGCTACGAGCAGTACTTC. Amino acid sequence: CATSSLGQGRRYEQYF.

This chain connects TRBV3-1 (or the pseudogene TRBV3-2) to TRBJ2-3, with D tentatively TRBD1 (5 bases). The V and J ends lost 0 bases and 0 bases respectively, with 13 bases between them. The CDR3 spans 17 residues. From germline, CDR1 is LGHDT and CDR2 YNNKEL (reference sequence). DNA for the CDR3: TGTGCCAGCAGCCAAGATCCTTACAGGTTCAGCACAGATACGCAGTATTTT. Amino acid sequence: CASSQDPYRFSTDTQYF.